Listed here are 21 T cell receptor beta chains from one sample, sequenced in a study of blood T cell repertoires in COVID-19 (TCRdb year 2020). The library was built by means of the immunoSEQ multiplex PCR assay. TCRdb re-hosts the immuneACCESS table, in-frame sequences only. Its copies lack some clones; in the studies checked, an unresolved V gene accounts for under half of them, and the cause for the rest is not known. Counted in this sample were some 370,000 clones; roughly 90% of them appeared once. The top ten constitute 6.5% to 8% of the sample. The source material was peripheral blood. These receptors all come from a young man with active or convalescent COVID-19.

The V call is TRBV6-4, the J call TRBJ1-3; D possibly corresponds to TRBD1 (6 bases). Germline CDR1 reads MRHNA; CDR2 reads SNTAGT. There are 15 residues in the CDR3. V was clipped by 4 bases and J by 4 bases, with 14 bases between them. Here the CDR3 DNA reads TGTGCCAGCAGTGTCGACAGGTCGGCGGGAAACACCATATATTTT. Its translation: CASSVDRSAGNTIYF.

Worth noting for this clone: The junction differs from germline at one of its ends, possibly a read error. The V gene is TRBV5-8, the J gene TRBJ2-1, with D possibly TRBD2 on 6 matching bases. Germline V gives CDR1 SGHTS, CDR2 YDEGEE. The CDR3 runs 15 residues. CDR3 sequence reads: CASSLGSTRVDEQFF. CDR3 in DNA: TGTGCCAGCAGCTTGGGATCGACTAGGGTAGATGAACAGTTCTTC.

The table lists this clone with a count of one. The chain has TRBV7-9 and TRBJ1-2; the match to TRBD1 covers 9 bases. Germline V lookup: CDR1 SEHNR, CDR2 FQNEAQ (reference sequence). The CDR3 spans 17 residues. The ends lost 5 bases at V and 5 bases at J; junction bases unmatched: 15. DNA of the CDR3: TGTGCCAGCAGCGACGGCTTAACAGGGGGCGCGGGATATGGCTACACCTTC. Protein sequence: CASSDGLTGGAGYGYTF.

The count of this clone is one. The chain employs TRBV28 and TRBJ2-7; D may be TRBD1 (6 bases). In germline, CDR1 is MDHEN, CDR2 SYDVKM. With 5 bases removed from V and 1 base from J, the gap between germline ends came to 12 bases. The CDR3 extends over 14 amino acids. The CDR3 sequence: CASSRTVQSYEQYF. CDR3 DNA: TGTGCCAGCAGTCGGACAGTACAGTCCTACGAGCAGTACTTC.

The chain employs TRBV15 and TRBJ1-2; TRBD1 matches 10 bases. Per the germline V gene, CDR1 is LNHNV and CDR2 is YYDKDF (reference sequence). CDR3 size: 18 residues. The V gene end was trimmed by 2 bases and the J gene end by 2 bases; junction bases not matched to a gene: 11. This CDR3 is CATSRLGTGDLLNYGYTF. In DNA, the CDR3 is TGTGCCACCAGCAGACTAGGGACAGGGGACTTACTCAACTATGGCTACACCTTC.

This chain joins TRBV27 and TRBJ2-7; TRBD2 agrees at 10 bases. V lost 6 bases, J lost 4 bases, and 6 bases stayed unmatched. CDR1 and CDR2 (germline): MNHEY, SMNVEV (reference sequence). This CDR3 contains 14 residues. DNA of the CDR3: TGTGCCAGCAGCCCACTAGCGGGGTCGTACGAGCAGTACTTC. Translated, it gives CASSPLAGSYEQYF.

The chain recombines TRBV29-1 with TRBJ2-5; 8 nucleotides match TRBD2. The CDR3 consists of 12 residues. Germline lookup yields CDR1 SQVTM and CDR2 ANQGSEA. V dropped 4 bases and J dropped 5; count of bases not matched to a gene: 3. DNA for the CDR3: TGCAGCGTTGCCGGGGGGGAGGAGACCCAGTACTTC. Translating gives CSVAGGEETQYF.

The CDR3 reads CASSYEQGEAFF. DNA for the CDR3: TGTGCCAGCAGTTACGAGCAGGGTGAAGCTTTCTTT. The chain couples TRBV6-6 to TRBJ1-1, with D maybe TRBD1 (5 bases). The CDR3 has 12 amino acids. Germline V lookup: CDR1 MNHNY, CDR2 SVGAGI (reference sequence). The V gene lost 2 bases and the J gene lost 7 bases, with 8 bases spanning the gap.

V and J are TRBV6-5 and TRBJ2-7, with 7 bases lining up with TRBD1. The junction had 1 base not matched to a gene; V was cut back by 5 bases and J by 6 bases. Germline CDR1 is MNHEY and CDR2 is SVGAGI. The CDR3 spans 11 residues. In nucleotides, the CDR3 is TGTGCCAGCAGTCAGGGGGTCGAGCAGTACTTC. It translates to CASSQGVEQYF.

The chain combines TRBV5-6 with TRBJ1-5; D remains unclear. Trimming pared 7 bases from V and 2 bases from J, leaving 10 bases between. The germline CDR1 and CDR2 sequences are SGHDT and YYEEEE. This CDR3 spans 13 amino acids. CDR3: CASGLGGNQPQHF. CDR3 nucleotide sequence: TGTGCCAGCGGTCTCGGGGGCAATCAGCCCCAGCATTTT.

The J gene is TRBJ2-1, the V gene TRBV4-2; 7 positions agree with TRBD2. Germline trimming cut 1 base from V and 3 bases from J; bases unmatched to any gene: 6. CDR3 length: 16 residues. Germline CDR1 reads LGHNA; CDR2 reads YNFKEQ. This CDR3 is CASSQVRLAIYNEQFF. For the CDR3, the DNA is TGTGCCAGCAGCCAAGTCCGACTAGCTATCTACAATGAGCAGTTCTTC.

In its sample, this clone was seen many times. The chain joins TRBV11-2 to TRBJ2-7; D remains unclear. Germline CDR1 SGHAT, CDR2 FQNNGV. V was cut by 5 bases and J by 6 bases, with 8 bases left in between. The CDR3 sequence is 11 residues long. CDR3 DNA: TGTGCCAGCAGCGAGGCACTCGAGCAGTACTTC. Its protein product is CASSEALEQYF. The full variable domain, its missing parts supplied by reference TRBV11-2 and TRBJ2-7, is EAGVAQSPRYKIIEKRQSVAFWCNPISGHATLYWYQQILGQGPKLLIQFQNNGVVDDSQLPKDRFSAERLKGVDSTLKIQPAKLEDSAVYLCASSEALEQYFGPGTRLTVT.

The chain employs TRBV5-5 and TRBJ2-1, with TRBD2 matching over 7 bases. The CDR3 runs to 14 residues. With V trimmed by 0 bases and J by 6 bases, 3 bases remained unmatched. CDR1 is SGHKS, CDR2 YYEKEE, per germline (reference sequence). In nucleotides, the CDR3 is TGTGCCAGCAGCTTGGCTTGGACTAGCAATGAGCAGTTCTTC. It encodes CASSLAWTSNEQFF.

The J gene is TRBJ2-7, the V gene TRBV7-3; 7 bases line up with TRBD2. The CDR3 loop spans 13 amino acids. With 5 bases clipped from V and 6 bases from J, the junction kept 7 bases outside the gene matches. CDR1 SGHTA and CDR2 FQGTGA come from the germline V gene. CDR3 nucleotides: TGTGCCAGCAGCCCGAAAGCTAGCGGCGAGCAGTACTTC. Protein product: CASSPKASGEQYF.

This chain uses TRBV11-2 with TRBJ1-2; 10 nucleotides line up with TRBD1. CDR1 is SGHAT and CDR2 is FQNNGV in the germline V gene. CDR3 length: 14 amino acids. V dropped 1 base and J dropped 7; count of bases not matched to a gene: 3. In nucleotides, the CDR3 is TGTGCCAGCAGCTTAGGGACAGGGGGAGGTGGCTACACCTTC. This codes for CASSLGTGGGGYTF.

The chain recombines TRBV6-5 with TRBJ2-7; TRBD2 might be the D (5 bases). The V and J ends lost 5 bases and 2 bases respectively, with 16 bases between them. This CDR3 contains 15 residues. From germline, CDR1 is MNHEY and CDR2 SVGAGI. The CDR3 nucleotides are TGTGCCAGCAGTCCCACCTCTACGGGAACCTACGAGCAGTACTTC. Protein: CASSPTSTGTYEQYF.

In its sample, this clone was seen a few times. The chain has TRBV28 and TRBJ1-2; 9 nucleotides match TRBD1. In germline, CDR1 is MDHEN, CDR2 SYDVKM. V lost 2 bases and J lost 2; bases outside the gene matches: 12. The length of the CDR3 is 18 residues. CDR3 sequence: CASSLNPLRDRVNYGYTF. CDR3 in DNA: TGTGCCAGCAGTTTAAACCCTCTCCGGGACAGGGTAAACTATGGCTACACCTTC.

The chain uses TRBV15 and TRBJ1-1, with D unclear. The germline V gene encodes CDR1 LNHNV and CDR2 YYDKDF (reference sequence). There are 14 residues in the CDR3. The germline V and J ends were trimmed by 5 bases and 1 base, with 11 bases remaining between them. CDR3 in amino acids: CATSLGLQNTEAFF. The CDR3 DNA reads TGTGCCACCAGCCTTGGACTCCAGAACACTGAAGCTTTCTTT. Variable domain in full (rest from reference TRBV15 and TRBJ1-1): DAMVIQNPRYQVTQFGKPVTLSCSQTLNHNVMYWYQQKSSQAPKLLFHYYDKDFNNEADTPDNFQSRRPNTSFCFLDIRSPGLGDTAMYLCATSLGLQNTEAFFGQGTRLTVV.

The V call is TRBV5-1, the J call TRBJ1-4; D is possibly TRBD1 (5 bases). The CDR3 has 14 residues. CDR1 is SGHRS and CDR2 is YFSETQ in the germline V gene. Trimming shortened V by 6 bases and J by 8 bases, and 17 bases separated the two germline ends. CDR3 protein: CASTRWRGDEKLFF. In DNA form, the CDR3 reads TGCGCCAGCACCCGTTGGAGGGGCGACGAAAAACTGTTTTTT.

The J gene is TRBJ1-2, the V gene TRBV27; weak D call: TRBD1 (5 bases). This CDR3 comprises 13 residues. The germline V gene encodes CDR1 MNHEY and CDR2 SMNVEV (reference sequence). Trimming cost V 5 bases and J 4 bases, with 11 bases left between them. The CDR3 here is CASSPKGIYGYTF. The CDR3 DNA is TGTGCCAGCAGTCCAAAGGGGATCTATGGCTACACCTTC.

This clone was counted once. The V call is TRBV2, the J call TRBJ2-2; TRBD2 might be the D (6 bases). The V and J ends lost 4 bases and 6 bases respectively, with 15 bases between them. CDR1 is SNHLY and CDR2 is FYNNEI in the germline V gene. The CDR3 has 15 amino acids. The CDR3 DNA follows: TGTGCCAGCAGTGGGGGGGAATTAGCGCCCGGGGAGCTGTTTTTT. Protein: CASSGGELAPGELFF.